A selection of T cell receptor beta chains follows, all from one sample in a study of cytomegalovirus exposure and HLA in healthy donors. Sequenced by immunoSEQ multiplex PCR; TCRdb stores in-frame clones only, minus some. The sample holds roughly 150,000 clones; approximately 80% are singletons and the top ten take 1.4% to 1.5%. Material: PBMCs. These receptors all stem from a male donor in good health and CMV-seronegative. Each CDR3 is given with its conserved first and last residue. The D gene is left open where the match is weak. Clone size is not always given. Where it is, it says once, few, many or a class for expanded clones.

d_call	v_call	j_call	clone_size	cdr3_nt	cdr3_aa
NA	TRBV11-3	TRBJ2-1	NA	TGTGCCAGCAGCTTAGTACCGAGCTCCTACAATGAGCAGTTCTTC	CASSLVPSSYNEQFF
TRBD1	TRBV6-5	TRBJ1-2	NA	TGTGCCAGCAGACCGACAGGGGGCTATGGCTACACCTTC	CASRPTGGYGYTF
NA	TRBV2	TRBJ2-4	few	TGTGCCAGCAGTGAAGCGGGCCTAGCCCGATTACCACCCAAAAACATTCAGTACTTC	CASSEAGLARLPPKNIQYF
TRBD1	TRBV5-1	TRBJ2-7	NA	TGCGCCAGCAGCTTGGGGGCAGGGGGCTACGAGCAGTACTTC	CASSLGAGGYEQYF
TRBD1	TRBV4-1	TRBJ1-2	NA	TGCGCCAGCAGCCCTCCAGGGGGTCCTTACTATGGCTACACCTTC	CASSPPGGPYYGYTF
TRBD1	TRBV5-1	TRBJ1-2	NA	TGCGCCAGCAGCCCCGGGACAGGGGCCTATGGCTACACCTTC	CASSPGTGAYGYTF
NA	TRBV5-8	TRBJ1-5	NA	TGTGCCAGCAGCCGCGGACAGTTGAGCAATCAGCCCCAGCATTTT	CASSRGQLSNQPQHF
NA	TRBV7-9	TRBJ1-5	NA	TGTGCCAGCAGCTTAGTATCCCGGGGGGTGAATCAGCCCCAGCATTTT	CASSLVSRGVNQPQHF
NA	TRBV6-6	TRBJ1-3	few	TGTGCCAGCATTTGGGGGGGTGCCTCTGGAAACACCATATATTTT	CASIWGGASGNTIYF
TRBD1	TRBV4-2	TRBJ2-7	NA	TGTGCCAGCAGCTCCCCCTCCGGGACAGGGGGATACGAGCAGTACTTC	CASSSPSGTGGYEQYF
TRBD2	TRBV5-6	TRBJ2-7	NA	TGTGCCAGCAGCTTCGGTAGCGGGGCTTTCGGAGGGTACGAGCAGTACTTC	CASSFGSGAFGGYEQYF
NA	TRBV6-5	TRBJ1-1	NA	TGTGCCAGCAGTTCCATACAGGGATCTGAAGCTTTCTTT	CASSSIQGSEAFF
NA	TRBV6-5	TRBJ2-7	NA	TGTGCCAGCAGTTACGGAGGGGGCGGCGAGCAGTACTTC	CASSYGGGGEQYF
TRBD2	TRBV6-5	TRBJ2-1	NA	TGTGCCAGCAGTCGACCGGGACTAGTTCAATTCGAGCAGTTCTTC	CASSRPGLVQFEQFF
TRBD2	TRBV5-1	TRBJ2-7	once	TGCGCCAGCAGCCCCGGGGGGGGAACCTCCTACGAGCAGTACTTC	CASSPGGGTSYEQYF
TRBD1	TRBV10-3	TRBJ2-7	NA	TGTGCCATCGGGTGGACAGGGAGCTACGAGCAGTACTTC	CAIGWTGSYEQYF
NA	TRBV28	TRBJ2-7	NA	TGTGCCAGCAGTTTAGGCCTCACAGCGGGCTACGAGCAGTACTTC	CASSLGLTAGYEQYF
NA	TRBV5-1	TRBJ2-3	NA	TGCGCCAGCAGCGGGGGGACAGATACGCAGTATTTT	CASSGGTDTQYF
NA	TRBV4-2	TRBJ1-4	NA	TGTGCCAGCAGCCAAGCGGGGGATACTGAAAAACTGTTTTTT	CASSQAGDTEKLFF
TRBD1	TRBV9	TRBJ2-2	NA	TGTGCCAGCAGCTCCACCGGGACAGGGTACGGGACCGGGGAGCTGTTTTTT	CASSSTGTGYGTGELFF